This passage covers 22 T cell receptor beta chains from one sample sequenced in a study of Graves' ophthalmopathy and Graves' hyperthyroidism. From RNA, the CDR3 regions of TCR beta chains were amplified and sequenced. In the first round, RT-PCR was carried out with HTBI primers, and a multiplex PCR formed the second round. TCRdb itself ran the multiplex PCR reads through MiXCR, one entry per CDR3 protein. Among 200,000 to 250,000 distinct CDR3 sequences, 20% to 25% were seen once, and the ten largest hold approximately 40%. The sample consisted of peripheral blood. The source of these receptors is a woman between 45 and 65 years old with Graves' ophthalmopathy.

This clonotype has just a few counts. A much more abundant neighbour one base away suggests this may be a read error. CDR3 sequence reads: CASSPGQGAGYTF. The CDR3 DNA reads as TGTGCCAGCAGCCCGGGACAGGGGGCCGGCTACACCTTC. The genes are TRBV5-4 and TRBJ1-2, with 12 positions matching TRBD1. This CDR3 is built from 13 residues. After removal of 4 bases from V and 8 bases from J, the junction contained 3 bases not matched to a gene. CDR1 is SGHNT and CDR2 is YYREEE in the germline V gene (reference sequence).

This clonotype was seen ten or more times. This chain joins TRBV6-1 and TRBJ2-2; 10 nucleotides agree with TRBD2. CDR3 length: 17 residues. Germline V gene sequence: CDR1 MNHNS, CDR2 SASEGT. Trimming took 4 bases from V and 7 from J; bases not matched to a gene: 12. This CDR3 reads CASSAEAGGQDGGELFF. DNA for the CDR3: TGTGCCAGCAGTGCCGAAGCGGGAGGGCAGGACGGCGGGGAGCTGTTTTTT.

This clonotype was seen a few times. Here the CDR3 DNA reads TGTGCCAGCAGCTTAGTTTTGGGGGGTGAAAAACTGTTTTTT. It translates to CASSLVLGGEKLFF. V is TRBV7-2 and J is TRBJ1-4, with D maybe TRBD1 (5 bases). The CDR3 extends over 14 amino acids. CDR1 and CDR2 from the germline V gene are SGHTA and FQGNSA. V lost 1 base and J 7 bases, leaving 10 bases between the germline ends.

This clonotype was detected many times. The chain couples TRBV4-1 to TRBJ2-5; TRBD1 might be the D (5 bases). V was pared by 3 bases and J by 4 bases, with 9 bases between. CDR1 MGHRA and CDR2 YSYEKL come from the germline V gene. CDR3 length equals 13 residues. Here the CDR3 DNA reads TGCGCCAGCAGCCAGCAGGGTGTAGAGACCCAGTACTTC. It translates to CASSQQGVETQYF.

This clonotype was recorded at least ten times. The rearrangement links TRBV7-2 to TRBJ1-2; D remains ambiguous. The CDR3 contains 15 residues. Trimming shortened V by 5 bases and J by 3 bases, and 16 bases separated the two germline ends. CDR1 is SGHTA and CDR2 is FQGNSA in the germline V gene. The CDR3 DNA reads TGTGCCAGCAGCCCCGAGGCCGGGGTTCACTATGGCTACACCTTC. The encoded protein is CASSPEAGVHYGYTF.

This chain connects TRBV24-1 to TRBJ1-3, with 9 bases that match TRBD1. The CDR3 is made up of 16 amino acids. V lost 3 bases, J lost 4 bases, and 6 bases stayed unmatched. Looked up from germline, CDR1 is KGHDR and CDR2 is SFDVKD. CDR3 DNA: TGTGCCACCAGTGATCCGGGACAGGGTGTCGGAAACACCATATATTTT. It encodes CATSDPGQGVGNTIYF.

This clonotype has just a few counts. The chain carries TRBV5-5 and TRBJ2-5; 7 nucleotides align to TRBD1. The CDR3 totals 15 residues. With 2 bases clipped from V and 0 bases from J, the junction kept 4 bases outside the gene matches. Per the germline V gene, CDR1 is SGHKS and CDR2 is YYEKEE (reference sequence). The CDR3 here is CASSFRQGYQETQYF. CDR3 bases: TGTGCCAGCAGCTTCCGACAGGGTTACCAAGAGACCCAGTACTTC.

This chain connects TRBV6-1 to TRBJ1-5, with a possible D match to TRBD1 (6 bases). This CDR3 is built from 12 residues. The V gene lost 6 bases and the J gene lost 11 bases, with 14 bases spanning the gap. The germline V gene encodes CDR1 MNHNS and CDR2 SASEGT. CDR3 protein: CASSGQPQAQHF. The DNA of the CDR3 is TGTGCCAGCAGCGGACAGCCCCAGGCCCAGCATTTT.

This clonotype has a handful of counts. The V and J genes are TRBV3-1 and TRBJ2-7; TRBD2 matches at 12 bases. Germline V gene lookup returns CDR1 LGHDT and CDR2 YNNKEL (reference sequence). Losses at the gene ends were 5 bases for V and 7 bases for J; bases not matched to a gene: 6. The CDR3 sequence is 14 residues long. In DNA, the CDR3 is TGTGCCAGCAGCGTCCGACTAGCGGGAGTTGAGCAGTACTTC. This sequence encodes CASSVRLAGVEQYF.

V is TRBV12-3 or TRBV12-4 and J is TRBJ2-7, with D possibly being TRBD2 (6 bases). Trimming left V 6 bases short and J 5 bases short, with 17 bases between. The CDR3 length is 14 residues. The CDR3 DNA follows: TGTGCCAGCAGCCCGACGGGGGAAGTGAACGAGCAGTACTTC. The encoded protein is CASSPTGEVNEQYF.

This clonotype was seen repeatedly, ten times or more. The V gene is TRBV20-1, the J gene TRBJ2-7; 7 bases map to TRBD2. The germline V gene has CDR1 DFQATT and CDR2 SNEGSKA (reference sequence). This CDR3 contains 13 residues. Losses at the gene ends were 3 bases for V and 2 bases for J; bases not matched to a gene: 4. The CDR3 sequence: CSAREGRAYEQYF. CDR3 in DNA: TGCAGTGCTAGGGAGGGGAGGGCCTACGAGCAGTACTTC.

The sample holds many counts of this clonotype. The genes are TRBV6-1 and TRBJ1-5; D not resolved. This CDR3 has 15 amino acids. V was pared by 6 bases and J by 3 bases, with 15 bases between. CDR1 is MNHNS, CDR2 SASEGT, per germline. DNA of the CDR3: TGTGCCAGCAGCCCCGATCGGGATTTCAATCAGCCCCAGCATTTT. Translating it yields CASSPDRDFNQPQHF.

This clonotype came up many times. The CDR3 DNA is TGCAGTGCTTGGGACGGCTACGAGCAGTACTTC. Translating it yields CSAWDGYEQYF. The chain links TRBV20-1 to TRBJ2-7, with D perhaps being TRBD1 or TRBD2 (5 bases each). Trimming removed 5 bases from V and 3 bases from J, with 8 bases in between. Looked up from germline, CDR1 is DFQATT and CDR2 is SNEGSKA (reference sequence). The CDR3 spans 11 residues.

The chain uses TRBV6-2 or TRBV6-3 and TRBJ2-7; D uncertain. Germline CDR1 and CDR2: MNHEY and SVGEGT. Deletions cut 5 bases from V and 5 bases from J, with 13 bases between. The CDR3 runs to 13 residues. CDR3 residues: CASSRDSQNEQYF. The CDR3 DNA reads TGTGCCAGCAGTAGGGATTCTCAGAACGAGCAGTACTTC.

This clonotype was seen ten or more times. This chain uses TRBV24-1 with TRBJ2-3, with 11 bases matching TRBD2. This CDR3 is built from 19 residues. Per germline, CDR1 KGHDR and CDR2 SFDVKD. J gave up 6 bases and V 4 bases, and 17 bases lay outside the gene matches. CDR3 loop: CATSDRTSGSFGGGDTQYF. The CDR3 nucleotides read TGTGCCACCAGTGACCGAACTAGCGGGAGTTTCGGAGGTGGGGATACGCAGTATTTT.

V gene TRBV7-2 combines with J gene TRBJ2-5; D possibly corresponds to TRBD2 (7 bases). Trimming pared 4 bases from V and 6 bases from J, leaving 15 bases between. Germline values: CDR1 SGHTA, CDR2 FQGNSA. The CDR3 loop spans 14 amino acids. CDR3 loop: CASSSGGGWKTQYF. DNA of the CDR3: TGTGCCAGCAGCTCTGGGGGGGGCTGGAAGACCCAGTACTTC. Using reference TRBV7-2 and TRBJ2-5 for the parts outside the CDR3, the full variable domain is GAGVSQSPSNKVTEKGKDVELRCDPISGHTALYWYRQSLGQGLEFLIYFQGNSAPDKSGLPSDRFSAERTGGSVSTLTIQRTQQEDSAVYLCASSSGGGWKTQYFGPGTRLLVL.

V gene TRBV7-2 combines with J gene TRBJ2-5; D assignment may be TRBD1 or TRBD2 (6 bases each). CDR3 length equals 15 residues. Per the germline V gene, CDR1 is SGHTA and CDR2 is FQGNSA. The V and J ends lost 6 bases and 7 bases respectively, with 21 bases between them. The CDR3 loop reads CASRLQRDPGATQYF. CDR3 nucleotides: TGTGCCAGCAGACTCCAACGAGACCCGGGGGCGACCCAGTACTTC.

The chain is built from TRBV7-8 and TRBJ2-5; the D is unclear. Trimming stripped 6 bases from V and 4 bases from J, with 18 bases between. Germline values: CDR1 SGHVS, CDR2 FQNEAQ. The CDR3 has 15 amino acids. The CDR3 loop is CASRTSTLHTETQYF. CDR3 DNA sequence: TGTGCCAGCAGAACCTCGACTCTTCACACAGAGACCCAGTACTTC.

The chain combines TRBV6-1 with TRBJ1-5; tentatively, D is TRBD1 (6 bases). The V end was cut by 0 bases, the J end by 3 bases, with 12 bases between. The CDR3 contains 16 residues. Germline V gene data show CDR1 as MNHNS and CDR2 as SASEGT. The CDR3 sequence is CASSEAEAGANQPQHF. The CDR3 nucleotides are TGTGCCAGCAGTGAAGCAGAGGCAGGGGCCAATCAGCCCCAGCATTTT.

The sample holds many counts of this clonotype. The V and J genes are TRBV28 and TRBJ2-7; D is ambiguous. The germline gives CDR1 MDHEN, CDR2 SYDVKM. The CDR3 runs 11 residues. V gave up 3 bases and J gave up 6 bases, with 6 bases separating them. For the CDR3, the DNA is TGTGCCAGCAGTTTGGGCTTCGAGCAGTACTTC. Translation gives CASSLGFEQYF.

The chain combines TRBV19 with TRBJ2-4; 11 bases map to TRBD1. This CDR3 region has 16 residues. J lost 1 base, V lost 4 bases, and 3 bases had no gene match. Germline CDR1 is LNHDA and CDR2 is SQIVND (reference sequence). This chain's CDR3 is CASSKGTGGAKNIQYF. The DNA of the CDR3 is TGTGCCAGTAGTAAAGGGACAGGGGGGGCCAAAAACATTCAGTACTTC.

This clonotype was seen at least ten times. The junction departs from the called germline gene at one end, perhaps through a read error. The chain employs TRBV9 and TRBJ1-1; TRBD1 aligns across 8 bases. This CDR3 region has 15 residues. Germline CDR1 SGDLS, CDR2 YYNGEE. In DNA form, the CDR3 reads TGTGTCAGCAGCCCTGCCTACAGGGGGGGCACTGAAGCTTTCTTT. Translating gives CVSSPAYRGGTEAFF.